Listed below are T cell receptor beta chains from one sample, sequenced in a study of blood T cell repertoires in COVID-19. Assay: immunoSEQ multiplex PCR; the TCRdb copy retains only in-frame clones and omits some. In the table there are about 170,000 clones, about 88% of which are singletons. Sequenced: peripheral blood. The receptors were sampled from a woman older than 75 with COVID-19, enrolled during active disease. Each CDR3 is given with its conserved first and last residue. Fields, in order: J gene, V gene, clone size, D gene, CDR3 protein, CDR3 DNA. A D gene is named only where the DNA matches it firmly. The listing skips clone size in some rows; elsewhere it reads once, few, many or a size class.

j_gene: TRBJ2-1
v_gene: TRBV6-5
abundance: NA
d_gene: TRBD2
CDR3aa: CASSLLAGDNEQFF
CDR3nt: TGTGCCAGCAGTCTGCTAGCGGGAGACAATGAGCAGTTCTTC

j_gene: TRBJ1-6
v_gene: TRBV20-1
abundance: NA
d_gene: NA
CDR3aa: CSASFSSYNSPLHF
CDR3nt: TGCAGTGCTAGTTTTAGCTCCTATAATTCACCCCTCCACTTT

j_gene: TRBJ1-2
v_gene: TRBV19
abundance: NA
d_gene: TRBD1
CDR3aa: CASSTSGQGYGYTF
CDR3nt: TGTGCCAGTAGTACAAGCGGACAGGGCTATGGCTACACCTTC

j_gene: TRBJ2-3
v_gene: TRBV5-4
abundance: few
d_gene: TRBD2
CDR3aa: CASSSGTSGRNTDTQYF
CDR3nt: TGTGCCAGCAGTTCGGGGACTAGCGGGAGGAACACAGATACGCAGTATTTT

j_gene: TRBJ2-4
v_gene: TRBV21-1
abundance: NA
d_gene: NA
CDR3aa: CASSKVLAKNIQYF
CDR3nt: TGTGCCAGCAGCAAAGTCCTAGCCAAAAACATTCAGTACTTC

j_gene: TRBJ2-3
v_gene: TRBV28
abundance: NA
d_gene: TRBD2
CDR3aa: CASSPSSSAGGVDTQYF
CDR3nt: TGTGCCAGCAGTCCATCCTCTTCGGCGGGAGGGGTAGATACGCAGTATTTT

j_gene: TRBJ2-7
v_gene: TRBV7-8
abundance: NA
d_gene: TRBD1
CDR3aa: CASSVGQAYEQYF
CDR3nt: TGTGCCAGCAGCGTGGGACAGGCCTACGAGCAGTACTTC

j_gene: TRBJ2-1
v_gene: TRBV7-9
abundance: few
d_gene: NA
CDR3aa: CASSLVGIGNEQFF
CDR3nt: TGTGCCAGCAGCTTAGTCGGGATCGGCAATGAGCAGTTCTTC

j_gene: TRBJ2-2
v_gene: TRBV19
abundance: NA
d_gene: NA
CDR3aa: CASSTPLRGSRELFF
CDR3nt: TGTGCCAGTAGTACCCCTCTTCGCGGCTCGAGGGAGCTGTTTTTT

j_gene: TRBJ1-5
v_gene: TRBV28
abundance: NA
d_gene: NA
CDR3aa: CASSRGRVMSNQPQHF
CDR3nt: TGTGCCAGCAGCCGAGGCCGAGTTATGAGCAATCAGCCCCAGCATTTT

j_gene: TRBJ2-1
v_gene: TRBV10-3
abundance: once
d_gene: NA
CDR3aa: CAIGSGSHSYNEQFF
CDR3nt: TGTGCCATCGGAAGCGGATCCCACTCCTACAATGAGCAGTTCTTC

j_gene: TRBJ2-2
v_gene: TRBV9
abundance: NA
d_gene: TRBD2
CDR3aa: CASSAISGRISPGELFF
CDR3nt: TGTGCCAGCAGCGCAATTAGCGGGAGAATATCCCCCGGGGAGCTGTTTTTT

j_gene: TRBJ2-2
v_gene: TRBV7-6
abundance: NA
d_gene: TRBD2
CDR3aa: CASNLGSGKGELFF
CDR3nt: TGTGCCAGCAACTTAGGGAGCGGGAAGGGGGAGCTGTTTTTT

j_gene: TRBJ1-2
v_gene: TRBV7-6
abundance: NA
d_gene: NA
CDR3aa: CASSPSGTDNYGYTF
CDR3nt: TGTGCCAGCAGCCCGAGCGGGACGGATAACTATGGCTACACCTTC

j_gene: TRBJ1-3
v_gene: TRBV7-2
abundance: NA
d_gene: NA
CDR3aa: CASSLSGKGNTIYF
CDR3nt: TGTGCCAGCAGCTTATCAGGGAAGGGAAACACCATATATTTT

j_gene: TRBJ1-5
v_gene: TRBV4-1
abundance: NA
d_gene: NA
CDR3aa: CASSLRVDGVQPQHF
CDR3nt: TGCGCCAGCAGCCTACGGGTTGACGGAGTTCAGCCCCAGCATTTT

j_gene: TRBJ1-2
v_gene: TRBV9
abundance: few
d_gene: NA
CDR3aa: CASRGDTSYGYTF
CDR3nt: TGTGCCAGCAGGGGGGACACTTCCTATGGCTACACCTTC

j_gene: TRBJ2-3
v_gene: TRBV5-6
abundance: NA
d_gene: NA
CDR3aa: CASSSYPDTQYF
CDR3nt: TGTGCCAGCAGCTCCTACCCAGATACGCAGTATTTT

j_gene: TRBJ1-3
v_gene: TRBV7-3
abundance: NA
d_gene: NA
CDR3aa: CASSLTGATGNTIYF
CDR3nt: TGTGCCAGCAGCTTAACGGGGGCGACCGGAAACACCATATATTTT

j_gene: TRBJ1-5
v_gene: TRBV19
abundance: NA
d_gene: TRBD1
CDR3aa: CASIPGQGRGNQPQHF
CDR3nt: TGTGCCAGTATTCCGGGACAGGGAAGAGGCAATCAGCCCCAGCATTTT

j_gene: TRBJ1-2
v_gene: TRBV20-1
abundance: NA
d_gene: NA
CDR3aa: CSASISPTGHYGYTF
CDR3nt: TGCAGTGCTAGTATCTCGCCAACAGGGCACTATGGCTACACCTTC

j_gene: TRBJ1-5
v_gene: TRBV6-4
abundance: NA
d_gene: NA
CDR3aa: CASAHREDQPQHF
CDR3nt: TGTGCCAGCGCCCACCGGGAGGATCAGCCCCAGCATTTT